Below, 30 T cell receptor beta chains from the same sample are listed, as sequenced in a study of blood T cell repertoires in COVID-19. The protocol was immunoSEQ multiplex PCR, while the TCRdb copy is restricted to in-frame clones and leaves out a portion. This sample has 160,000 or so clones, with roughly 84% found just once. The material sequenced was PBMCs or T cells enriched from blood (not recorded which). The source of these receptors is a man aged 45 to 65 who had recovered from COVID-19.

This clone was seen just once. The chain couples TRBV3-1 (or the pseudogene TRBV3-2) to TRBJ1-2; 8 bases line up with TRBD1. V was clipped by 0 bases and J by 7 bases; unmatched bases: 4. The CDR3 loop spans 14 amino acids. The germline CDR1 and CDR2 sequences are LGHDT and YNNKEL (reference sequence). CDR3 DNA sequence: TGTGCCAGCAGCCAAGATATGACAGGGGTTGGCTACACCTTC. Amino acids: CASSQDMTGVGYTF.

The CDR3 sequence is CATSDPGQGKPGELFF. In nucleotides, the CDR3 is TGTGCCACCAGTGACCCCGGACAGGGAAAACCCGGGGAGCTGTTTTTT. The chain links TRBV24-1 to TRBJ2-2, with 8 bases aligning to TRBD1. Unmatched junction bases numbered 9, after V lost 4 bases and J lost 6 bases. The length of the CDR3 is 16 residues. The V gene's germline CDR1 is KGHDR and CDR2 SFDVKD.

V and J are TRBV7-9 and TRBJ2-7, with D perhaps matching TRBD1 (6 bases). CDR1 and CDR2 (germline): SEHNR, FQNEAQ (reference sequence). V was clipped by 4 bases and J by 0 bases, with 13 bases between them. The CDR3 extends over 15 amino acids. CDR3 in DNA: TGTGCCAGCAGCTCATACCGGGACACCTCCTACGAGCAGTACTTC. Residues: CASSSYRDTSYEQYF.

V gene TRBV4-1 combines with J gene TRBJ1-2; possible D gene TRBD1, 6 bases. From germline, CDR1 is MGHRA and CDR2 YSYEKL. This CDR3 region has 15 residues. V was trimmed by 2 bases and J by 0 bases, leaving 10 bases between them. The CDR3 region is CASSQRTDANYGYTF. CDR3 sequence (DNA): TGCGCCAGCAGCCAAAGGACAGACGCTAACTATGGCTACACCTTC.

CDR3 in amino acids: CASRPGTANTEAFF. CDR3 in DNA: TGTGCCAGCAGACCCGGGACAGCGAACACTGAAGCTTTCTTT. The chain joins TRBV6-5 to TRBJ1-1; 7 bases map to TRBD1. The CDR3 is 14 amino acids. Germline CDR1 and CDR2: MNHEY and SVGAGI. Trimming at V came to 6 bases and at J to 1 base, leaving 5 bases not matched to a gene.

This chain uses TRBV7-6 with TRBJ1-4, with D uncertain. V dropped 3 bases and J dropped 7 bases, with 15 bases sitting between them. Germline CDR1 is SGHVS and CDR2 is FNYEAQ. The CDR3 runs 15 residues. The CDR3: CASSFSRGRAEKLFF. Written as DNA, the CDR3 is TGTGCCAGCAGCTTCAGTAGAGGGAGAGCTGAAAAACTGTTTTTT.

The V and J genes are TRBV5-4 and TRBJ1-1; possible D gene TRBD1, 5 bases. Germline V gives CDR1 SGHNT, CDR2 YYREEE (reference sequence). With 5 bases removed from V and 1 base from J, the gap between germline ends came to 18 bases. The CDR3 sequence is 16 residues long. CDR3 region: CASSPPSTEENTEAFF. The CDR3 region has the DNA TGTGCCAGCAGTCCCCCCTCGACAGAGGAGAACACTGAAGCTTTCTTT.

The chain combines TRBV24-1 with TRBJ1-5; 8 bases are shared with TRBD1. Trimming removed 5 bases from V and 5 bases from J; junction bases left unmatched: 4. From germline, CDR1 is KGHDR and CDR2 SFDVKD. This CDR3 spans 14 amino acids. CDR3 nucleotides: TGTGCCACCAGTGGGCAGGGGGCCGATCAGCCCCAGCATTTT. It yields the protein CATSGQGADQPQHF.

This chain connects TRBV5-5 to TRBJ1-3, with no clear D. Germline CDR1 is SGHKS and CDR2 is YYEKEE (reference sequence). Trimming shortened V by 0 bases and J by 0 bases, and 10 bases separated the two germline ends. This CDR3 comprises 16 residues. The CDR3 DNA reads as TGTGCCAGCAGCTTGGGGCAGCCAGGCTCTGGAAACACCATATATTTT. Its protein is CASSLGQPGSGNTIYF.

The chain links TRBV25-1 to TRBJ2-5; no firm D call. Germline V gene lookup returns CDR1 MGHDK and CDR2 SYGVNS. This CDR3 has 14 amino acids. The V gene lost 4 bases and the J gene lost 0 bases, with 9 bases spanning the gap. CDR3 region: CASSVADYQETQYF. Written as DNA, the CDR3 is TGTGCCAGCAGTGTGGCAGATTACCAAGAGACCCAGTACTTC.

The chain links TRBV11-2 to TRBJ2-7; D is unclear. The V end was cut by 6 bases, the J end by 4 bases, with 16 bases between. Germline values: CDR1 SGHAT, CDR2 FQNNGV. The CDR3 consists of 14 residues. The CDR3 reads CASSPLAVEYEQYF. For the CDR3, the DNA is TGTGCCAGCAGTCCCCTCGCGGTGGAGTACGAGCAGTACTTC.

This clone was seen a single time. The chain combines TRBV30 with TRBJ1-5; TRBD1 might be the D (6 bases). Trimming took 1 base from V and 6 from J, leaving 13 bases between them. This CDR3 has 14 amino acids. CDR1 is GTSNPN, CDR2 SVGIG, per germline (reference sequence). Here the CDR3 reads CAWSARTATQPQHF. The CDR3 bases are TGTGCCTGGAGTGCTCGGACAGCTACTCAGCCCCAGCATTTT.

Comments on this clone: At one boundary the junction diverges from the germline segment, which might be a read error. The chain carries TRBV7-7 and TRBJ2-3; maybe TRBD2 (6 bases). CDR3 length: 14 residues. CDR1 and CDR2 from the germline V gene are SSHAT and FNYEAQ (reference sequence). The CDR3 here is CASSPVGGVDTQYF. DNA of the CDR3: TGTGCTAGCAGCCCCGTCGGGGGAGTGGATACGCAGTATTTT.

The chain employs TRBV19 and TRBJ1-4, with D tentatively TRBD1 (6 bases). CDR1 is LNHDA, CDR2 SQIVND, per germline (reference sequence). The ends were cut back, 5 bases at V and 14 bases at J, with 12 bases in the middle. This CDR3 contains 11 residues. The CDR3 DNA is TGTGCCAGTAGTCAGGGGAAGGGCCTGTTTTTT. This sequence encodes CASSQGKGLFF.

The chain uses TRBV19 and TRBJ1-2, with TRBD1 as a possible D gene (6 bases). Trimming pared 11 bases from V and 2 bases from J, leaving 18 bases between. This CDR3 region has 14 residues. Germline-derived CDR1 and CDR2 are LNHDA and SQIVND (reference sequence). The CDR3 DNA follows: TGTGCCGGGAACGGAATCAGGGGAAACTATGGCTACACCTTC. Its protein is CAGNGIRGNYGYTF.

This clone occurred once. In DNA, the CDR3 is TGTGCCAGCAGCTTCAGGGCGGTCTATGGCTACACCTTC. Its translation: CASSFRAVYGYTF. The chain couples TRBV7-2 to TRBJ1-2; D possibly corresponds to TRBD1 (5 bases). The CDR3 runs 13 residues. V was shortened by 3 bases and J by 4 bases, with 9 bases between the two germline ends. Looked up from germline, CDR1 is SGHTA and CDR2 is FQGNSA.

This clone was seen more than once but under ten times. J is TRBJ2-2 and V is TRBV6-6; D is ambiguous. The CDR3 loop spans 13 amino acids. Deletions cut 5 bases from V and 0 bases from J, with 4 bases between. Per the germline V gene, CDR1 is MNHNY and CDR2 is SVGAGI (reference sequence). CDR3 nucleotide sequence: TGTGCCAGCAGTACAGCGAACACCGGGGAGCTGTTTTTT. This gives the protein CASSTANTGELFF.

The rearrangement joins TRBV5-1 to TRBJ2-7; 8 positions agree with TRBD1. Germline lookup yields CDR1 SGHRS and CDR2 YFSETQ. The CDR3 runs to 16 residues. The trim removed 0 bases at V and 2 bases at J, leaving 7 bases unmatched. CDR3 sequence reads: CASSLGRGQDTYEQYF. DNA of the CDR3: TGCGCCAGCAGCTTGGGTCGGGGACAGGACACCTACGAGCAGTACTTC.

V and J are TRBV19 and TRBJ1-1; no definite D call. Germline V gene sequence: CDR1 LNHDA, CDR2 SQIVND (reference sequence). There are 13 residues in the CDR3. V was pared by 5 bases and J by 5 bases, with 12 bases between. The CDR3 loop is CASSSGIWTEAFF. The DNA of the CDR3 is TGTGCCAGTAGTTCAGGAATTTGGACTGAAGCTTTCTTT.

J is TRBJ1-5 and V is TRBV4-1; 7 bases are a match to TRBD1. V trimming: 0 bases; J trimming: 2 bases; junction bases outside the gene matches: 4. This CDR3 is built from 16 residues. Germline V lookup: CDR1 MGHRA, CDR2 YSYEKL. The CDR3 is CASSQENRGGNQPQHF. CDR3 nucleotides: TGCGCCAGCAGCCAAGAGAACAGGGGAGGCAATCAGCCCCAGCATTTT.

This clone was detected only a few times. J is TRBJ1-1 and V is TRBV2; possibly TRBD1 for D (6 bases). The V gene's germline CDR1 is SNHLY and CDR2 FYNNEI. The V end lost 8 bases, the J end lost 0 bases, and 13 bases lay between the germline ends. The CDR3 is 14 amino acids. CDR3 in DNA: TGTGCCAGCCTAGCCGACAGGTTGAACACTGAAGCTTTCTTT. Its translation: CASLADRLNTEAFF.

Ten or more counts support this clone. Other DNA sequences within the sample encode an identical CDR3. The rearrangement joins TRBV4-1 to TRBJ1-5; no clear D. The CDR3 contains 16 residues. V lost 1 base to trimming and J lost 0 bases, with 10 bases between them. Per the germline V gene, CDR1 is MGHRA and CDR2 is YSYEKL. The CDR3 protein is CASSQVADYSNQPQHF. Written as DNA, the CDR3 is TGCGCCAGCAGCCAAGTGGCAGATTATAGCAATCAGCCCCAGCATTTT.

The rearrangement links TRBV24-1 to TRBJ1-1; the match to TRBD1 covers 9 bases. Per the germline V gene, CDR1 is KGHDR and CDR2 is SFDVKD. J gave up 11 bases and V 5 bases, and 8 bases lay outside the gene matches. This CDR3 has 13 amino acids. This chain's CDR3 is CATSAGQGSGAFF. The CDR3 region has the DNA TGTGCCACCAGTGCGGGACAGGGATCCGGCGCTTTCTTT.

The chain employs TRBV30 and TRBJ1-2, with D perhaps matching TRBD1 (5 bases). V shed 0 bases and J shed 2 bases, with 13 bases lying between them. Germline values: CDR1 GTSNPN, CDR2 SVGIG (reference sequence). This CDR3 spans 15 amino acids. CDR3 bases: TGTGCCTGGAGTGTACGGTCGCAGGGAAACTATGGCTACACCTTC. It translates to CAWSVRSQGNYGYTF.

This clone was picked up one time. CDR3 region: CASSEAQRGGELFF. The CDR3 DNA reads TGTGCCAGCAGTGAAGCGCAACGGGGCGGGGAGCTGTTTTTT. This chain joins TRBV6-1 and TRBJ2-2; tentative D call: TRBD2 (5 bases). Trimming cost V 0 bases and J 7 bases, with 9 bases left between them. CDR1 is MNHNS, CDR2 SASEGT, per germline. This CDR3 spans 14 amino acids.

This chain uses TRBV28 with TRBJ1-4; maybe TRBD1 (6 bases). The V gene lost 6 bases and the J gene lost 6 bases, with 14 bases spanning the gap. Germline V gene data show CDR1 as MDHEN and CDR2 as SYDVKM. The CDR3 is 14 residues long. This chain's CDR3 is CASSNRVGDEKLFF. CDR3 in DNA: TGTGCCAGCAGCAACAGGGTAGGGGATGAAAAACTGTTTTTT. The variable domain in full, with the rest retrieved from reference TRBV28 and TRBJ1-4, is DVKVTQSSRYLVKRTGEKVFLECVQDMDHENMFWYRQDPGLGLRLIYFSYDVKMKEKGDIPEGYSVSREKKERFSLILESASTNQTSMYLCASSNRVGDEKLFFGSGTQLSVL.

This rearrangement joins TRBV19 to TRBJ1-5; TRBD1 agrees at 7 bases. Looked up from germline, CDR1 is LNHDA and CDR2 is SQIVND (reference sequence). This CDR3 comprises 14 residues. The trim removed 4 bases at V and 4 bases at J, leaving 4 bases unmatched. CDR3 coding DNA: TGTGCCAGTAGTACCCCAGGGGGGAATCAGCCCCAGCATTTT. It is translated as CASSTPGGNQPQHF.

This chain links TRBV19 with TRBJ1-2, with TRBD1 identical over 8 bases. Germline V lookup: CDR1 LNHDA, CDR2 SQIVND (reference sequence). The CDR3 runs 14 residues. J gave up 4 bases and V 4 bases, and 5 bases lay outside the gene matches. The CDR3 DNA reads TGTGCCAGTAGTAAAGAGACAGGGGCCTATGGCTACACCTTC. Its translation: CASSKETGAYGYTF.

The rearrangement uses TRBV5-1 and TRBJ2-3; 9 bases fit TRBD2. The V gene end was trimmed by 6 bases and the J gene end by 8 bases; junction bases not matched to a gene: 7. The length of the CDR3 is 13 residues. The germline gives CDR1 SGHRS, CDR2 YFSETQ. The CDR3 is CASTYSAGGTQYF. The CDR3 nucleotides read TGCGCCAGCACCTATTCAGCGGGGGGTACGCAGTATTTT.

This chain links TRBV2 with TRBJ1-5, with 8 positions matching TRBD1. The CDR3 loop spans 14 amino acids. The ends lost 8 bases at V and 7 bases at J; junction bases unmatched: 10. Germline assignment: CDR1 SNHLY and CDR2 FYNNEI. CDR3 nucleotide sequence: TGTGCCAGCGGAAATCAGGGGGCTCGGCAGCCCCAGCATTTT. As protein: CASGNQGARQPQHF.